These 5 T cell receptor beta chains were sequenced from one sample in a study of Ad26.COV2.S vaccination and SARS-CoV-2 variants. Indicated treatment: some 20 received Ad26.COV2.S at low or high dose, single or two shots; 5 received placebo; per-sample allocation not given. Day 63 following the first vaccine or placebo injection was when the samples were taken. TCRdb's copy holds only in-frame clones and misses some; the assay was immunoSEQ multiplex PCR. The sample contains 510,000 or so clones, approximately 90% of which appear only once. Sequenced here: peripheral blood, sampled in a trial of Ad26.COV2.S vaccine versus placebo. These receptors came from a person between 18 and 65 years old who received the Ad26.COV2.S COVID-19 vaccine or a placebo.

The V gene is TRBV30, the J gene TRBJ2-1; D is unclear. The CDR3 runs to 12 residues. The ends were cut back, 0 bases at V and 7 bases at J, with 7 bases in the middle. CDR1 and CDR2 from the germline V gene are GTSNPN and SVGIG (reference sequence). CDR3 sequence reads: CAWSVMGNEQFF. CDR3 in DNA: TGTGCCTGGAGTGTAATGGGAAATGAGCAGTTCTTC.

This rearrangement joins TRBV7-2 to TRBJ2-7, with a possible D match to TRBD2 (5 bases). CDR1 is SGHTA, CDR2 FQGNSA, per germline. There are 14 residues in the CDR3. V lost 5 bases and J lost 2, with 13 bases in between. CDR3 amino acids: CASSPPAGAYEQYF. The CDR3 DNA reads TGTGCCAGCAGCCCCCCCGCGGGTGCCTACGAGCAGTACTTC.

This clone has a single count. CDR3 sequence: CASAASGRAYEQYF. DNA of the CDR3: TGCGCCAGCGCGGCTAGCGGGAGGGCCTACGAGCAGTACTTC. The gene calls are TRBV5-1 and TRBJ2-7; the match to TRBD2 covers 12 bases. Germline values: CDR1 SGHRS, CDR2 YFSETQ. V lost 7 bases, J lost 2 bases, and 4 bases stayed unmatched. There are 14 residues in the CDR3.

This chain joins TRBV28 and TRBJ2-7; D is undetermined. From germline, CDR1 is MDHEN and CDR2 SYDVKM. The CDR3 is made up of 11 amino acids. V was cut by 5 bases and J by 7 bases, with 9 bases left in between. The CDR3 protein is CASSPEREQYF. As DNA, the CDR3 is TGTGCCAGCAGTCCGGAGAGGGAGCAGTACTTC.

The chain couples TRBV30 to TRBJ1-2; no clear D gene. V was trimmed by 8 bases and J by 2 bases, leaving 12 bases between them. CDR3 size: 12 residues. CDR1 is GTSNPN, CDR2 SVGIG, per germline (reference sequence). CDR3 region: CASPDVNYGYTF. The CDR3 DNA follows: TGTGCCAGTCCAGATGTGAACTATGGCTACACCTTC.